This TCR beta chain was recorded in a study of T cell clonotyping in hematopoietic cell transplantation. General observations from the study: After transplant, recipient diversity fell while pathologically expanded clonotypes grew through day 180.

This CDR3 has 15 residues. The ends were cut back, 4 bases at V and 3 bases at J, with 16 bases in the middle. Germline V gene sequence: CDR1 LNHDA, CDR2 SQIVND (reference sequence). In its sample, this clone was seen a few times. Its antigen is not known. This table comes from immunoSEQ multiplex PCR, and its TCRdb copy is limited to in-frame clones, with some not included. The sample records 35,000 to 45,000 clones, around nine tenths being singletons. The chain uses TRBV19 and TRBJ2-7; perhaps TRBD1 as D (6 bases). The origin of this receptor is a woman in her thirties or forties in good health. Some clones in this sample may be carry-over from other donors' samples. Sequenced sample: peripheral blood mononuclear cells. The CDR3 bases are TGTGCCAGTAGTAACCGGGACACCCTTGGCTACGAGCAGTACTTC. Amino acids: CASSNRDTLGYEQYF.